This TCR beta chain comes out of a study of T cell responses to AZD1222 COVID-19 vaccine. Study-wide context: Pooled in the analysis were second doses at about 4 or about 12 weeks.

CDR1 SQVTM and CDR2 ANQGSEA come from the germline V gene. CDR3 length: 12 residues. To note about this clone: The antigen is undetermined.

Points from the study as a whole: Clonal diversity was possibly underestimated, and white British individuals and females predominated among donors. Vaccination with two AZD1222 doses was followed by a rise in Spike-specific TCR breadth and depth.

TCRdb keeps only in-frame clones here, not all; method: immunoSEQ multiplex PCR. The sample yields 120,000 or so clones, 85% to 95% seen once. Sequenced material: peripheral blood, taken on day 0 of AZD1222 vaccination. The TCR originated in an adult in good health. V is TRBV29-1 and J is TRBJ2-6; possibly TRBD2 for D (6 bases). The CDR3 DNA reads as TGCGCGGGGAGCTCTGGGGCCAACGTCCTGACTTTC. Residues: CAGSSGANVLTF.